Listed below are T cell receptor beta chains from one sample, sequenced in a study of shared clonotypes between healthy human individuals. Sequenced by immunoSEQ multiplex PCR; TCRdb stores in-frame clones only, minus some. The sample holds hundreds of thousands of clones; around 81% are singletons and the top ten take more than 10%. Source material: PBMCs. These receptors were taken from a woman between 35 and 50 years old in good health. Some clones in this sample may be carry-over from other donors' samples. Each CDR3 is given with its conserved first and last residue. A D gene is named only where the DNA matches it firmly. Size is omitted from some rows. Given values are once, few, many or a class for expanded clones.

clone size: .
J gene: TRBJ2-7
V gene: TRBV6-5
D gene: .
CDR3 DNA: TGTGCCAGCCTGAGTCCCGTTTCTAGGGAGCAGTACTTC
CDR3 protein: CASLSPVSREQYF

clone size: .
J gene: TRBJ1-1
V gene: TRBV27
D gene: .
CDR3 DNA: TGTGCCAGCAGTCCCAAACCGTCGGGCACTGAAGCTTTCTTT
CDR3 protein: CASSPKPSGTEAFF

clone size: once
J gene: TRBJ2-1
V gene: TRBV18
D gene: .
CDR3 DNA: TGTGCCAGCTCACCACAGGGGCCCGAACTCCATGAGCAGTTCTTC
CDR3 protein: CASSPQGPELHEQFF

clone size: .
J gene: TRBJ2-2
V gene: TRBV21-1
D gene: .
CDR3 DNA: TGTGCCAGCAGCAAAGTAGTGGTCGTGGGGGTGGGAGTAGAGCGGAACACCGGGGAGCTGTTTTTT
CDR3 protein: CASSKVVVVGVGVERNTGELFF

clone size: .
J gene: TRBJ1-5
V gene: TRBV25-1
D gene: TRBD1
CDR3 DNA: TGTGCCAGCAGTGAATGGGGAGGGGGCGCGAATAATGAGCCCCAGCATTTT
CDR3 protein: CASSEWGGGANNEPQHF

clone size: .
J gene: TRBJ2-4
V gene: TRBV28
D gene: .
CDR3 DNA: TGTGCCAGCAGTTTTGTCCGGGGTCTAGCCAAAAACATTCAGTACTTC
CDR3 protein: CASSFVRGLAKNIQYF

clone size: .
J gene: TRBJ2-7
V gene: TRBV29-1
D gene: .
CDR3 DNA: TGCAGCGTCGAAGCGACAGGTAGCGGCTACGAGCAGTACTTC
CDR3 protein: CSVEATGSGYEQYF

clone size: .
J gene: TRBJ2-7
V gene: TRBV29-1
D gene: TRBD1
CDR3 DNA: TGCAGCGTTGAAGAGGGGACAGGGGACGAGCAGTACTTC
CDR3 protein: CSVEEGTGDEQYF

clone size: .
J gene: TRBJ2-3
V gene: TRBV4-2
D gene: TRBD2
CDR3 DNA: TGTGCCAGCAGCCAACGACTAGCGGGGACTAGCACAGATACGCAGTATTTT
CDR3 protein: CASSQRLAGTSTDTQYF

clone size: few
J gene: TRBJ2-7
V gene: TRBV28
D gene: TRBD1
CDR3 DNA: TGTGCCAGCAGTTTATCCCCGACAGGGACCTACGAGCAGTACTTC
CDR3 protein: CASSLSPTGTYEQYF

clone size: many
J gene: TRBJ2-7
V gene: TRBV27
D gene: TRBD1
CDR3 DNA: TGTGCCAGCAGTTATCGACAGGGTTACGAGCAGTACTTC
CDR3 protein: CASSYRQGYEQYF

clone size: once
J gene: TRBJ2-2
V gene: TRBV11-2
D gene: TRBD1
CDR3 DNA: TGTGCCAGCAGCTTACCAGACAGGGGGACCGGGGAGCTGTTTTTT
CDR3 protein: CASSLPDRGTGELFF

clone size: .
J gene: TRBJ2-7
V gene: TRBV4-1
D gene: TRBD2
CDR3 DNA: TGCGCCAGCAGCCAAGGTTTAGCGGGGGCCTACGAGCAGTACTTC
CDR3 protein: CASSQGLAGAYEQYF

clone size: .
J gene: TRBJ2-2
V gene: TRBV18
D gene: .
CDR3 DNA: TGTGCCAGCTCACCACTGTACCCCCGGGGCACCGGGGAGCTGTTTTTT
CDR3 protein: CASSPLYPRGTGELFF

clone size: .
J gene: TRBJ2-7
V gene: TRBV19
D gene: TRBD1
CDR3 DNA: TGTGCCAGTAGACCGGCCGGGACAGCATCCTACGAGCAGTACTTC
CDR3 protein: CASRPAGTASYEQYF

clone size: .
J gene: TRBJ1-1
V gene: TRBV27
D gene: TRBD1
CDR3 DNA: TGTGCCAGCAGTTTCGCGACAGGGGCTGAAGCTTTCTTT
CDR3 protein: CASSFATGAEAFF

clone size: once
J gene: TRBJ2-5
V gene: TRBV5-4
D gene: .
CDR3 DNA: TGTGCCAGCAGCCCGGAACTCGGACAGCAGGCCGGGACCCAGTACTTC
CDR3 protein: CASSPELGQQAGTQYF

clone size: .
J gene: TRBJ1-5
V gene: TRBV10-3
D gene: .
CDR3 DNA: TGTGCCACCGGAGGAACAGGTGGGAGCAATCAGCCCCAGCATTTT
CDR3 protein: CATGGTGGSNQPQHF

clone size: .
J gene: TRBJ2-7
V gene: TRBV6-5
D gene: .
CDR3 DNA: TGTGCCAGCAGTTACGTGAGGGGTGGGTACGAGCAGTACTTC
CDR3 protein: CASSYVRGGYEQYF

clone size: .
J gene: TRBJ1-1
V gene: TRBV7-2
D gene: TRBD1
CDR3 DNA: TGTGCCAGCAGCTCCGTAGGGACAGGGGGAAAAGGAGCTGAAGCTTTCTTT
CDR3 protein: CASSSVGTGGKGAEAFF

clone size: .
J gene: TRBJ2-3
V gene: TRBV5-4
D gene: .
CDR3 DNA: TGTGCCAGCAGCTTGGGAGGGTTCGCGCCCACAGATACGCAGTATTTT
CDR3 protein: CASSLGGFAPTDTQYF

clone size: .
J gene: TRBJ2-2
V gene: TRBV6-5
D gene: TRBD2
CDR3 DNA: TGTGCCAGCAGTTCAACCGGGACTAGCGTACTGTTTTTT
CDR3 protein: CASSSTGTSVLFF

clone size: .
J gene: TRBJ2-3
V gene: TRBV4-2
D gene: TRBD2
CDR3 DNA: TGTGCCAGCAGCCAAGATCCTAGCGGGGGATCGGATACGCAGTATTTT
CDR3 protein: CASSQDPSGGSDTQYF